This passage covers 21 T cell receptor beta chains from one sample sequenced in a study of cytotoxic CD8 clonotypes in ibrutinib-treated CLL. TCRdb's copy holds only in-frame clones and misses some; the assay was immunoSEQ multiplex PCR. Of 200,000 to 250,000 clones in the sample, about four fifths were seen once. Source: PBMCs, taken after 12 months of ibrutinib treatment. The receptors shown here come from a human donor with chronic lymphocytic leukemia.

The chain combines TRBV7-9 with TRBJ1-2; D gene ambiguous. Trimming removed 1 base from V and 5 bases from J, with 8 bases in between. CDR1 and CDR2 from the germline V gene are SEHNR and FQNEAQ (reference sequence). The CDR3 has 13 residues. CDR3 bases: TGTGCCAGCAGCTTAGGGGGTGTTTATGGCTACACCTTC. Protein product: CASSLGGVYGYTF.

As DNA, the CDR3 is TGTGCCACCGGCCTGGACCGCACAGATACGCAGTATTTT. Its protein product is CATGLDRTDTQYF. This rearrangement joins TRBV11-2 to TRBJ2-3; D is undetermined. The length of the CDR3 is 13 residues. Trimming removed 10 bases from V and 1 base from J, with 12 bases in between. CDR1 and CDR2 (germline): SGHAT, FQNNGV.

The rearrangement links TRBV9 to TRBJ2-2; 12 bases are a match to TRBD2. The V gene's germline CDR1 is SGDLS and CDR2 YYNGEE. The CDR3 consists of 17 residues. The trim removed 4 bases at V and 0 bases at J, leaving 4 bases unmatched. CDR3 loop: CASSYRLAGANTGELFF. CDR3 nucleotides: TGTGCCAGCAGCTACCGACTAGCGGGGGCGAACACCGGGGAGCTGTTTTTT. Full variable domain (outside the CDR3, taken from reference TRBV9 and TRBJ2-2): DSGVTQTPKHLITATGQRVTLRCSPRSGDLSVYWYQQSLDQGLQFLIQYYNGEERAKGNILERFSAQQFPDLHSELNLSSLELGDSALYFCASSYRLAGANTGELFFGEGSRLTVL.

J is TRBJ2-7 and V is TRBV2; 10 nucleotides align to TRBD2. Germline loops: CDR1 SNHLY, CDR2 FYNNEI. The length of the CDR3 is 16 residues. V shed 2 bases and J 0 bases; nucleotides not matched to a gene: 4. CDR3 region: CASSETGLATSYEQYF. CDR3 sequence (DNA): TGTGCCAGCAGTGAAACGGGACTAGCGACCTCCTACGAGCAGTACTTC. Full variable domain (outside the CDR3, taken from reference TRBV2 and TRBJ2-7): EPEVTQTPSHQVTQMGQEVILRCVPISNHLYFYWYRQILGQKVEFLVSFYNNEISEKSEIFDDQFSVERPDGSNFTLKIRSTKLEDSAMYFCASSETGLATSYEQYFGPGTRLTVT.

This chain links TRBV10-2 with TRBJ2-7; 8 nucleotides align to TRBD2. Germline V lookup: CDR1 WSHSY, CDR2 SAAADI. The CDR3 length is 14 residues. Trimming cost V 7 bases and J 6 bases; bases outside gene matches: 11. In DNA, the CDR3 is TGCGCCAGCACCCTAGCGGGCAGTCTCGGCGAGCAGTACTTC. Its translation is CASTLAGSLGEQYF.

V and J are TRBV18 and TRBJ2-5, with D possibly being TRBD2 (6 bases). The CDR3 has 15 residues. Trimming removed 0 bases at V and 1 base at J, with 9 bases between. Germline V gives CDR1 KGHSH, CDR2 LQKENI. CDR3 nucleotides: TGTGCCAGCTCACCACCCAGCGGGTCCCAAGAGACCCAGTACTTC. It specifies CASSPPSGSQETQYF.

The chain joins TRBV7-2 to TRBJ2-5, with TRBD1 as a possible D gene (5 bases). There are 13 residues in the CDR3. The V gene's germline CDR1 is SGHTA and CDR2 FQGNSA. The V and J ends lost 5 bases and 2 bases respectively, with 9 bases between them. The CDR3 DNA sequence: TGTGCCAGCAGCGCAGGGCCTCAAGAGACCCAGTACTTC. It yields the protein CASSAGPQETQYF.

The chain employs TRBV9 and TRBJ2-7, with D possibly matching TRBD2 (6 bases). V was pared by 4 bases and J by 0 bases, with 11 bases between. Germline V gives CDR1 SGDLS, CDR2 YYNGEE. This CDR3 contains 14 residues. In DNA form, the CDR3 reads TGTGCCAGCAGCCCCTTAGCGGACTCCTACGAGCAGTACTTC. This sequence encodes CASSPLADSYEQYF.

The chain links TRBV2 to TRBJ1-2, with TRBD1 matching over 10 bases. Germline CDR1 is SNHLY and CDR2 is FYNNEI. The CDR3 consists of 19 residues. J gave up 2 bases and V 3 bases, and 15 bases lay outside the gene matches. Here the CDR3 DNA reads TGTGCCAGCAGTGAGGGGACAGGGGCTCTGTGGGTTAGGAACTATGGCTACACCTTC. It is translated as CASSEGTGALWVRNYGYTF.

This clone is a singleton in its sample. The chain links TRBV18 to TRBJ2-7; D not resolved. The CDR3 has 12 amino acids. The V gene lost 6 bases and the J gene lost 6 bases, with 12 bases spanning the gap. The germline V gene has CDR1 KGHSH and CDR2 LQKENI. CDR3 in DNA: TGTGCCAGCTCTTTGACCCCACCCGAGCAGTACTTC. Its translation: CASSLTPPEQYF.

This clone was observed a single time. The CDR3 reads CASRPVSDTGELFF. For the CDR3, the DNA is TGTGCCAGCAGGCCCGTTAGTGACACCGGGGAGCTGTTTTTT. The chain links TRBV21-1 to TRBJ2-2; no check of the table's D call, TRBD2, against the DNA was made. TRBV21-1 is flagged as a pseudogene. The CDR3 consists of 14 residues.

This clone showed up just once. The V gene is TRBV5-1, the J gene TRBJ2-7, with 9 bases matching TRBD2. Trimming took 0 bases from V and 2 from J; bases not matched to a gene: 6. CDR3 length: 16 amino acids. Germline assignment: CDR1 SGHRS and CDR2 YFSETQ. The CDR3: CASSLDIAGAPYEQYF. The DNA for the CDR3 is TGCGCCAGCAGCTTGGATATAGCGGGGGCCCCCTACGAGCAGTACTTC.

This chain joins TRBV4-1 and TRBJ2-3; D not resolved. This CDR3 has 15 residues. Trimming removed 0 bases from V and 0 bases from J, with 7 bases in between. CDR1 MGHRA and CDR2 YSYEKL come from the germline V gene. As DNA, the CDR3 is TGCGCCAGCAGCCAAGACTTCCCCAGCACAGATACGCAGTATTTT. Its translation is CASSQDFPSTDTQYF.

The chain combines TRBV7-9 with TRBJ2-3; perhaps D is TRBD1 or TRBD2 (5 bases each). The germline V gene has CDR1 SEHNR and CDR2 FQNEAQ (reference sequence). V was trimmed by 5 bases and J by 6 bases, leaving 15 bases between them. This CDR3 comprises 14 residues. The CDR3 sequence: CASSQSSWGDTQYF. CDR3 DNA: TGTGCCAGCAGCCAAAGCTCCTGGGGGGATACGCAGTATTTT.

The genes are TRBV7-9 and TRBJ2-1; D is ambiguous. Deletions cut 0 bases from V and 10 bases from J, with 7 bases between. CDR1 is SEHNR, CDR2 FQNEAQ, per germline (reference sequence). The CDR3 length is 12 residues. Here the CDR3 DNA reads TGTGCCAGCAGCTTAGCATCTAGGGAGCAGTTCTTC. It codes for CASSLASREQFF.

V is TRBV28 and J is TRBJ1-2; D not certain. V was cut by 4 bases and J by 1 base, with 4 bases left in between. Per the germline V gene, CDR1 is MDHEN and CDR2 is SYDVKM. CDR3 length: 12 amino acids. The CDR3 spells CASSSRNYGYTF. Here the CDR3 DNA reads TGTGCCAGCAGTTCCCGTAACTATGGCTACACCTTC.

CDR3 coding DNA: TGTGCCAGCAACCCGGGGGCGGCGAACACCGGGGAGCTGTTTTTT. Its protein is CASNPGAANTGELFF. J is TRBJ2-2 and V is TRBV2, with D perhaps matching TRBD1 or TRBD2 (6 bases each). From germline, CDR1 is SNHLY and CDR2 FYNNEI. CDR3 length equals 15 residues. V lost 7 bases to trimming and J lost 0 bases, with 12 bases between them.

This clone turned up a few times. V gene TRBV19 combines with J gene TRBJ1-2, with D perhaps TRBD1 (5 bases). The germline gives CDR1 LNHDA, CDR2 SQIVND (reference sequence). Trimming shortened V by 3 bases and J by 4 bases, and 9 bases separated the two germline ends. The CDR3 has 13 amino acids. The CDR3 reads CASSMGRLYGYTF. The DNA of the CDR3 is TGTGCCAGTAGTATGGGACGGCTCTATGGCTACACCTTC.

This clone has a count of ten or more. Other DNA variants within this sample encode the same CDR3. The chain joins TRBV7-9 to TRBJ2-7; D not resolved. Trimming cost V 1 base and J 3 bases, with 1 base left between them. Germline assignment: CDR1 SEHNR and CDR2 FQNEAQ (reference sequence). The CDR3 sequence is 11 residues long. The CDR3 region has the DNA TGTGCCAGCAGCTTAGACTACGAGCAGTACTTC. Protein: CASSLDYEQYF.

V is TRBV7-6 and J is TRBJ2-1, with D possibly TRBD1 on 5 matching bases. Germline CDR1 is SGHVS and CDR2 is FNYEAQ. Trimming removed 2 bases from V and 2 bases from J, with 10 bases in between. The CDR3 is 15 amino acids. This chain's CDR3 is CASSLWAGTYNEQFF. In DNA form, the CDR3 reads TGTGCCAGCAGCTTATGGGCAGGGACCTACAATGAGCAGTTCTTC.

The chain carries TRBV7-9 and TRBJ2-7; no definite D call. Germline-derived CDR1 and CDR2 are SEHNR and FQNEAQ (reference sequence). The CDR3 is 13 amino acids. V gave up 0 bases and J gave up 3 bases, with 6 bases separating them. CDR3 nucleotide sequence: TGTGCCAGCAGCTTAGCGGCAAGCTACGAGCAGTACTTC. Its translation is CASSLAASYEQYF.